These 11 T cell receptor beta chains share one sample of origin, sequenced in a study of cytomegalovirus exposure and HLA in healthy donors. 13 Jbeta primers and 60 Vbeta primers were used for the PCR. TCRdb's table, derived via immunoSEQ multiplex PCR, lists solely in-frame clones and lacks some. The sample carries some 190,000 clones, around 78% recorded once. Sequencing was performed on PBMCs. The receptors were gathered from a woman aged 25 to 39 in good health and CMV-seropositive.

J is TRBJ1-2 and V is TRBV7-2; 7 positions match TRBD1. This CDR3 region has 14 residues. In germline, CDR1 is SGHTA, CDR2 FQGNSA. The ends lost 5 bases at V and 8 bases at J; junction bases unmatched: 11. In nucleotides, the CDR3 is TGTGCCAGCAGCCTTCTGAGGGGGCGGGGAGGCTACACCTTC. Translation: CASSLLRGRGGYTF. Filled out from reference TRBV7-2 and TRBJ1-2, the complete variable domain reads GAGVSQSPSNKVTEKGKDVELRCDPISGHTALYWYRQSLGQGLEFLIYFQGNSAPDKSGLPSDRFSAERTGGSVSTLTIQRTQQEDSAVYLCASSLLRGRGGYTFGSGTRLTVV.

This clone was detected once. The V call is TRBV29-1, the J call TRBJ1-2; the D gene is possibly TRBD1 (6 bases). The CDR3 is made up of 11 amino acids. The germline CDR1 and CDR2 sequences are SQVTM and ANQGSEA. The ends were cut back, 1 base at V and 8 bases at J, with 8 bases in the middle. The DNA for the CDR3 is TGCAGCGTTGAAGTTGGGGGCGGCTACACCTTC. Translating gives CSVEVGGGYTF.

For the CDR3, the DNA is TGTGCCAGCAGTGAAGGTGCGGCGGGGGTATCCTACGAGCAGTACTTC. Translated, it gives CASSEGAAGVSYEQYF. The rearrangement links TRBV2 to TRBJ2-7; 7 bases match TRBD2. The length of the CDR3 is 16 residues. V lost 1 base to trimming and J lost 1 base; unmatched junction nucleotides: 7. CDR1 and CDR2 from the germline V gene are SNHLY and FYNNEI.

This rearrangement joins TRBV6-5 to TRBJ1-2; D is uncertain. Germline loops: CDR1 MNHEY, CDR2 SVGAGI. The CDR3 sequence is 13 residues long. V was trimmed by 3 bases and J by 5 bases, leaving 10 bases between them. DNA for the CDR3: TGTGCCAGCAGTTATGAGGGAGGTTATGGCTACACCTTC. This codes for CASSYEGGYGYTF.

The chain recombines TRBV9 with TRBJ1-2; TRBD1 is a possible D gene (5 bases). The V end was cut by 3 bases, the J end by 2 bases, with 11 bases between. This CDR3 has 14 residues. Germline V gives CDR1 SGDLS, CDR2 YYNGEE. The CDR3 reads CASSAGDANYGYTF. Written as DNA, the CDR3 is TGTGCCAGCAGCGCGGGGGACGCGAACTATGGCTACACCTTC.

The rearrangement links TRBV28 to TRBJ2-7; TRBD2 is a possible D gene (7 bases). This CDR3 spans 17 amino acids. The V gene's germline CDR1 is MDHEN and CDR2 SYDVKM. Trimming removed 3 bases at V and 5 bases at J, with 23 bases between. The CDR3, as DNA: TGTGCCAGCAGTTTGTCAGGGGCCGGGAGGAAGGGCCACGAGCAGTACTTC. Residues: CASSLSGAGRKGHEQYF.

This clone showed up just once. The rearrangement links TRBV19 to TRBJ1-5; D uncertain. V was clipped by 4 bases and J by 12 bases, with 10 bases between them. The V gene's germline CDR1 is LNHDA and CDR2 SQIVND (reference sequence). The CDR3 extends over 11 amino acids. CDR3 nucleotides: TGTGCCAGTAGTAGTGAGGGTCACCAGCATTTT. It yields the protein CASSSEGHQHF.

The genes are TRBV19 and TRBJ1-1, with D possibly being TRBD1 (5 bases). V was trimmed by 7 bases and J by 2 bases, leaving 17 bases between them. This CDR3 has 15 residues. Germline V lookup: CDR1 LNHDA, CDR2 SQIVND (reference sequence). This CDR3 reads CASTPGGWGNTEAFF. The DNA of the CDR3 is TGTGCCAGTACTCCCGGGGGATGGGGAAACACTGAAGCTTTCTTT.

The V and J genes are TRBV7-2 and TRBJ2-3, with 9 bases aligning to TRBD2. Trimming removed 8 bases from V and 2 bases from J; junction bases left unmatched: 2. This CDR3 spans 13 amino acids. Germline V CDR1 and CDR2: SGHTA, FQGNSA. The CDR3 here is CASRLAATDTQYF. The CDR3 DNA reads TGTGCCAGCCGACTAGCGGCCACAGATACGCAGTATTTT. The full variable domain, its missing parts supplied by reference TRBV7-2 and TRBJ2-3, is GAGVSQSPSNKVTEKGKDVELRCDPISGHTALYWYRQSLGQGLEFLIYFQGNSAPDKSGLPSDRFSAERTGGSVSTLTIQRTQQEDSAVYLCASRLAATDTQYFGPGTRLTVL.

V gene TRBV28 combines with J gene TRBJ2-3, with 11 bases identical to TRBD2. The CDR3 has 18 residues. CDR1 MDHEN and CDR2 SYDVKM come from the germline V gene. The V and J ends lost 5 bases and 0 bases, in that order; junction bases with no gene match: 10. The CDR3 DNA reads as TGTGCCAGCAGTGTCGGGACTAGCGGCCCCCTTAGCACAGATACGCAGTATTTT. Residues: CASSVGTSGPLSTDTQYF.

Comments on this clone: Other DNA sequences in this specimen translate into the identical CDR3. The chain combines TRBV27 with TRBJ2-7; 7 nucleotides agree with TRBD1. CDR1 and CDR2 (germline): MNHEY, SMNVEV (reference sequence). This CDR3 has 13 amino acids. After removal of 5 bases from V and 4 bases from J, the junction contained 5 bases not matched to a gene. CDR3 coding DNA: TGTGCCAGCAGTCTAAGACAGGGTTACGAGCAGTACTTC. It is translated as CASSLRQGYEQYF.